The clone carrying this TCR beta chain was seen repeatedly, ten times or more. Its antigen is unknown. V was shortened by 3 bases and J by 7 bases, with 10 bases between the two germline ends. The CDR3 extends over 12 amino acids. Germline assignment: CDR1 MDHEN and CDR2 SYDVKM. Per the authors' pipeline: For papillary thyroid cancer, a distant-metastasis classifier was constructed from CDR3 differences observed across clinicopathological groups. TCRdb re-called clones from the PCR reads using MiXCR. It is TCRdb's table, rather than the study itself, that gives the V and J calls and clone size. Here the sample spans under 60,000 clones, over 20% being singletons. These data come from a study of metastatic and nonmetastatic thyroid tumors. Whole-study results and caveats: The study reportedly found significantly higher TCR beta diversity in malignant thyroid tumors than benign nodules, in blood and tumor.

Thyroid surgery was performed in patients who had received no treatment beforehand. This chain joins TRBV28 and TRBJ2-7; maybe TRBD2 (5 bases). The receptor's source is a male donor with papillary thyroid cancer or a benign thyroid nodule (not recorded which). Some clones in this sample may be carry-over from other donors' samples. Sequenced material: blood. CDR3 sequence: CASSFVRREQYF. CDR3 sequence (DNA): TGTGCCAGCAGTTTTGTCAGGAGGGAGCAGTACTTC.